This T cell receptor (beta chain) was recorded in a study of CD8 T cells in ankylosing spondylitis. CDR1 and CDR2 (germline): SNHLY, FYNNEI. Trimming took off 7 bases at V and 1 base at J, with 16 bases between the two ends. CDR3 size: 15 residues. Regarding the study as a whole: A TCR beta motif of eight highly homologous variants appeared characteristic of ankylosing spondylitis blood. Earlier authors reported some of these motif variants in reactive arthritis synovial fluid and blood.

TCRdb ran MiXCR on the 5' RACE reads and lists one entry per CDR3 protein. This sample has about 240,000 distinct CDR3 sequences, with around 10% found just once. As to this clonotype: The antigen is not known.

The clonotype was recovered from a male donor with ankylosing spondylitis or in good health (not recorded which). The chain carries TRBV2 and TRBJ1-1; D may be TRBD1 (6 bases). The specimen sequenced was blood, either unsorted or a sorted T cell fraction (not recorded which). CDR3 residues: CASNRQGLGNTEAFF. The CDR3 DNA reads TGTGCCAGCAACCGGCAGGGGTTGGGGAACACTGAAGCTTTCTTT.